These 11 T cell receptor beta chains originate from one sample sequenced in a study of T cells in tumors and immune-related adverse events. TCRdb's table, derived via immunoSEQ multiplex PCR, lists solely in-frame clones and lacks some. The profile shows roughly 4,700 clones, around three fifths of them singletons. The specimen was gut tissue, collected from a patient treated with anti-PD-1 therapy. The origin of the receptors is a female donor with metastatic renal cell carcinoma.

This clone counts as large (0.1 to 1%). The chain carries TRBV7-9 and TRBJ1-1, with 7 bases that match TRBD1. Losses at the gene ends were 0 bases for V and 1 base for J; bases not matched to a gene: 5. Germline V gene sequence: CDR1 SEHNR, CDR2 FQNEAQ (reference sequence). CDR3 length: 16 residues. CDR3 protein: CASSLAGGQRNTEAFF. The CDR3 nucleotides are TGTGCCAGCAGCTTAGCGGGGGGACAGAGGAACACTGAAGCTTTCTTT.

This clone showed up just once. The chain recombines TRBV7-8 with TRBJ1-3; tentative D call: TRBD1 (6 bases). Germline V gene lookup returns CDR1 SGHVS and CDR2 FQNEAQ. The germline V and J ends were trimmed by 2 bases and 0 bases, with 14 bases remaining between them. The CDR3 is 17 residues long. CDR3 loop: CASSLLQGPFSGNTIYF. Here the CDR3 DNA reads TGTGCCAGCAGCTTATTGCAGGGGCCATTCTCTGGAAACACCATATATTTT.

This clone was seen a handful of times. V usage is TRBV19 and J usage is TRBJ2-1, with 7 bases that match TRBD1. CDR3 length equals 13 residues. The trim removed 5 bases at V and 10 bases at J, leaving 8 bases unmatched. The germline V gene has CDR1 LNHDA and CDR2 SQIVND (reference sequence). As DNA, the CDR3 is TGTGCCAGTAGTGGGACCTCGACAGGGGAGCAGTTCTTC. It translates to CASSGTSTGEQFF.

The V call is TRBV6-6, the J call TRBJ2-1; TRBD2 might be the D (6 bases). Germline lookup yields CDR1 MNHNY and CDR2 SVGAGI (reference sequence). The CDR3 covers 15 residues. Trimming shortened V by 10 bases and J by 0 bases, and 16 bases separated the two germline ends. CDR3 DNA: TGTGCCACCCGAGATTCGACTAGCTCCTACAATGAGCAGTTCTTC. It is translated as CATRDSTSSYNEQFF.

V usage is TRBV18 and J usage is TRBJ1-3, with no clear D. V was pared by 2 bases and J by 1 base, with 9 bases between. The CDR3 runs 15 residues. Germline V gene sequence: CDR1 KGHSH, CDR2 LQKENI. The CDR3 sequence is CASSPITSSGNTIYF. In DNA form, the CDR3 reads TGTGCCAGCTCACCAATCACGTCTTCTGGAAACACCATATATTTT.

The J gene is TRBJ2-1, the V gene TRBV2; TRBD2 agrees at 10 bases. From germline, CDR1 is SNHLY and CDR2 FYNNEI. The length of the CDR3 is 14 residues. In nucleotides, the CDR3 is TGTGCTACCCTAGCGGGAGAGGTCTACAATGAGCAGTTCTTC. It translates to CATLAGEVYNEQFF.

This sequence joins TRBV29-1 and TRBJ2-4, with 8 bases matching TRBD1. V lost 3 bases, J lost 7 bases, and 8 bases stayed unmatched. Germline loops: CDR1 SQVTM, CDR2 ANQGSEA. The CDR3 sequence is 14 residues long. In DNA form, the CDR3 reads TGCAGCGTTGAGGATGGGACAGGTTACAACATTCAGTACTTC. It is translated as CSVEDGTGYNIQYF.

The chain is built from TRBV11-3 and TRBJ2-7; D is unclear. This CDR3 is 14 amino acids long. V was trimmed by 6 bases and J by 0 bases, leaving 12 bases between them. Germline V lookup: CDR1 SGHNT, CDR2 YENEEA. CDR3 protein: CASSPIMSSYEQYF. The DNA of the CDR3 is TGTGCCAGCAGTCCCATTATGAGCTCCTACGAGCAGTACTTC. The whole variable domain, remainder taken from reference TRBV11-3 and TRBJ2-7, is EAGVVQSPRYKIIEKKQPVAFWCNPISGHNTLYWYLQNLGQGPELLIRYENEEAVDDSQLPKDRFSAERLKGVDSTLKIQPAELGDSAVYLCASSPIMSSYEQYFGPGTRLTVT.

V is TRBV6-6 and J is TRBJ2-3; the D is unclear. Germline CDR1 reads MNHNY; CDR2 reads SVGAGI (reference sequence). V shed 8 bases and J shed 0 bases, with 18 bases lying between them. The CDR3 covers 16 residues. CDR3 region: CASVGSWWSSTDTQYF. CDR3 nucleotide sequence: TGTGCCAGCGTTGGTAGCTGGTGGTCTAGCACAGATACGCAGTATTTT.

A note on this clone: This specimen includes other DNA sequences encoding the same CDR3. V and J are TRBV5-6 and TRBJ2-7, with unresolved D. Germline CDR1 is SGHDT and CDR2 is YYEEEE. The CDR3 is made up of 12 amino acids. Trimming shortened V by 0 bases and J by 3 bases, and 4 bases separated the two germline ends. CDR3 in amino acids: CASSLDDYEQYF. CDR3 DNA: TGTGCCAGCAGCTTGGACGACTACGAGCAGTACTTC.

The rearrangement uses TRBV18 and TRBJ2-3; 7 nucleotides match TRBD1. The length of the CDR3 is 15 residues. The trim removed 1 base at V and 0 bases at J, leaving 1 base unmatched. Germline-derived CDR1 and CDR2 are KGHSH and LQKENI. CDR3 protein: CASSPRQGSTDTQYF. Written as DNA, the CDR3 is TGTGCCAGCTCACCACGACAGGGAAGCACAGATACGCAGTATTTT.